This TCR beta chain was identified during a study of vaccination and CD4 T cells after COVID-19. The treatment was: roughly 11-day PBMC culture with coronavirus spike peptide pools or control peptides (ViraFEST assay). The CDR3 is 14 residues long. The V gene's germline CDR1 is MDHEN and CDR2 SYDVKM. The V segment lost 7 bases and the J segment 4 bases; nucleotides outside the gene matches: 8. This clonotype was found a few times. Its target is not known. Once obtained from cultured CD4+ T cells, the DNA was sequenced using the Oncomine TCR Beta short-read assay. TCRdb itself ran the PCR reads through MiXCR, one entry per CDR3 protein. The sample holds approximately 10,000 distinct CDR3 sequences, approximately 58% seen once.

The rearrangement uses TRBV28 and TRBJ2-5, with 8 bases lining up with TRBD2. This TCR was sampled from a human donor who had recovered from COVID-19. Sequences were obtained from CD4+ T cells from blood, cultured in vitro. The CDR3 DNA reads as TGTGCCAGCACCCAACGGGGGGGGTCAGAGACCCAGTACTTC. Protein product: CASTQRGGSETQYF.